The 18 T cell receptor beta chains given below trace back to one sample, sequenced in a study of early T cells in non-severe SARS-CoV-2 infection. TCRdb reprocessed the 5' RACE reads via MiXCR and lists one record per CDR3 protein. The sample carries roughly 28,000 distinct CDR3 sequences, roughly 4.1% recorded once. Sequencing input: whole blood. Receptors originate from an adult who was a healthcare worker with PCR-confirmed SARS-CoV-2 infection or an uninfected control (not recorded which).

This clonotype was detected many times. The CDR3 loop reads CASLKADTQYF. In nucleotides, the CDR3 is TGTGCCAGCTTGAAGGCAGATACGCAGTATTTT. The chain combines TRBV2 with TRBJ2-3; D unresolved. Germline CDR1 reads SNHLY; CDR2 reads FYNNEI. Between the trimmed V and J ends, which lost 8 bases and 4 bases, there was a span of 7 bases. The CDR3 contains 11 residues.

This clonotype was recorded many times. The chain links TRBV11-2 to TRBJ2-3, with 11 bases matching TRBD2. The CDR3 extends over 13 amino acids. The trim removed 8 bases at V and 3 bases at J, leaving 1 base unmatched. Per the germline V gene, CDR1 is SGHAT and CDR2 is FQNNGV. CDR3 sequence (DNA): TGTGCCAGCGGGACTAGCGGAACAGATACGCAGTATTTT. Its translation is CASGTSGTDTQYF.

This clonotype was observed at least ten times. The chain carries TRBV18 and TRBJ2-1, with D perhaps TRBD1 (6 bases). This CDR3 spans 14 amino acids. V gave up 3 bases and J gave up 3 bases, with 9 bases separating them. Per the germline V gene, CDR1 is KGHSH and CDR2 is LQKENI. Written as DNA, the CDR3 is TGTGCCAGCTCACCGGGGGCCAACTACAATGAGCAGTTCTTC. This translates into CASSPGANYNEQFF.

This clonotype was recorded many times. V and J are TRBV5-1 and TRBJ2-7; D gene ambiguous. Looked up from germline, CDR1 is SGHRS and CDR2 is YFSETQ. This CDR3 is 12 amino acids long. The V end lost 3 bases, the J end lost 6 bases, and 10 bases lay between the germline ends. The CDR3 is CASSSPPGEQYF. The CDR3 DNA reads as TGCGCCAGCAGCTCGCCTCCGGGCGAGCAGTACTTC. Together with reference TRBV5-1 and TRBJ2-7, the CDR3 gives the full variable domain: KAGVTQTPRYLIKTRGQQVTLSCSPISGHRSVSWYQQTPGQGLQFLFEYFSETQRNKGNFPGRFSGRQFSNSRSEMNVSTLELGDSALYLCASSSPPGEQYFGPGTRLTVT.

This clonotype was seen ten or more times. J is TRBJ1-3 and V is TRBV12-3 or TRBV12-4; tentatively, D is TRBD1 (6 bases). Trimming removed 3 bases from V and 4 bases from J, with 13 bases in between. This CDR3 is 15 amino acids long. CDR3 loop: CASSFNQGQGNTIYF. The CDR3 DNA is TGTGCCAGCAGTTTTAATCAGGGGCAAGGAAACACCATATATTTT.

This clonotype was observed many times. V gene TRBV11-2 combines with J gene TRBJ2-7, with D unresolved. The CDR3 totals 12 residues. The V end was cut by 3 bases, the J end by 2 bases, with 5 bases between. Germline V gene data show CDR1 as SGHAT and CDR2 as FQNNGV. The CDR3 coding sequence is TGTGCCAGCAGCTTCTTTGCCTACGAGCAGTACTTC. This codes for CASSFFAYEQYF. Full variable domain (remainder filled in from reference TRBV11-2 and TRBJ2-7): EAGVAQSPRYKIIEKRQSVAFWCNPISGHATLYWYQQILGQGPKLLIQFQNNGVVDDSQLPKDRFSAERLKGVDSTLKIQPAKLEDSAVYLCASSFFAYEQYFGPGTRLTVT.

This clonotype has ten or more counts. The chain is built from TRBV12-3 or TRBV12-4 and TRBJ1-6, with D perhaps TRBD1 (6 bases). The CDR3 totals 15 residues. Deletions cut 5 bases from V and 6 bases from J, with 14 bases between. DNA of the CDR3: TGTGCCAGCAGTGCTCAGGGGTCGATTAATTCACCCCTCCACTTT. Translating gives CASSAQGSINSPLHF.

The chain has TRBV11-2 and TRBJ2-5, with 12 bases matching TRBD2. The CDR3 is made up of 17 amino acids. The V segment lost 5 bases and the J segment 7 bases; nucleotides outside the gene matches: 14. The germline CDR1 and CDR2 sequences are SGHAT and FQNNGV. CDR3 residues: CASSQATSGGPRGTQYF. Here the CDR3 DNA reads TGTGCCAGCAGCCAGGCGACTAGCGGGGGTCCCAGGGGGACCCAGTACTTC.

This clonotype has a count of ten or more. This chain connects TRBV6-2 or TRBV6-3 to TRBJ1-1, with TRBD1 matching over 8 bases. This CDR3 spans 13 amino acids. The V gene end was trimmed by 10 bases and the J gene end by 4 bases; junction bases not matched to a gene: 8. The germline V gene has CDR1 MNHEY and CDR2 SVGEGT. For the CDR3, the DNA is TGTGCCATCCATCGGACAGGGAGCACTGAAGCTTTCTTT. It specifies CAIHRTGSTEAFF.

This clonotype appeared many times. The V and J genes are TRBV19 and TRBJ1-5; D remains unclear. The V gene lost 7 bases and the J gene lost 6 bases, with 13 bases spanning the gap. Germline CDR1 and CDR2: LNHDA and SQIVND (reference sequence). The CDR3 is made up of 13 amino acids. The DNA of the CDR3 is TGTGCCAGTAACGTTGTGGGGAGTCAGCCCCAGCATTTT. It yields the protein CASNVVGSQPQHF. Using reference TRBV19 and TRBJ1-5 for the parts outside the CDR3, the full variable domain is DGGITQSPKYLFRKEGQNVTLSCEQNLNHDAMYWYRQDPGQGLRLIYYSQIVNDFQKGDIAEGYSVSREKKESFPLTVTSAQKNPTAFYLCASNVVGSQPQHFGDGTRLSIL.

This clonotype was counted a few times. The chain employs TRBV12-3 or TRBV12-4 and TRBJ1-5; no definite D call. There are 13 residues in the CDR3. With 3 bases removed from V and 3 bases from J, the gap between germline ends came to 6 bases. CDR3 DNA sequence: TGTGCCAGCAGTTTTAACACCAATCAGCCCCAGCATTTT. Its translation is CASSFNTNQPQHF.

This clonotype was seen more than once but under ten times. This chain connects TRBV29-1 to TRBJ2-5; 10 bases map to TRBD2. V dropped 4 bases and J dropped 6; count of bases not matched to a gene: 5. This CDR3 region has 13 residues. Germline lookup yields CDR1 SQVTM and CDR2 ANQGSEA. CDR3 protein: CSVVIAGGKTQYF. The CDR3 DNA is TGCAGCGTTGTGATAGCGGGGGGTAAGACCCAGTACTTC.

This clonotype was seen at least ten times. The chain couples TRBV30 to TRBJ1-5, with unresolved D. CDR1 and CDR2 from the germline V gene are GTSNPN and SVGIG (reference sequence). The V gene lost 2 bases and the J gene lost 0 bases, with 5 bases spanning the gap. The CDR3 spans 13 residues. CDR3 loop: CAWSRDSNQPQHF. As DNA, the CDR3 is TGTGCCTGGAGTCGGGATAGCAATCAGCCCCAGCATTTT.

As regards this clonotype: Just one base apart from a much larger clone, this may be a read error. The chain uses TRBV5-1 and TRBJ2-7; D is unresolved. The length of the CDR3 is 13 residues. Germline CDR1 SGHRS, CDR2 YFSETQ. V lost 1 base to trimming and J lost 1 base, with 6 bases between them. Here the CDR3 DNA reads TGCGCCAGCAGCTTGAGCTATTCCTACGAGCAGTACTTC. The encoded protein is CASSLSYSYEQYF.

This clonotype was picked up many times. The chain joins TRBV6-6 to TRBJ2-3; 11 bases are a match to TRBD2. The CDR3 contains 16 residues. CDR1 is MNHNY, CDR2 SVGAGI, per germline (reference sequence). V shed 4 bases, J shed 1 base, and the junction held 4 bases outside the gene matches. The CDR3 sequence: CASSSSGGHRTDTQYF. In DNA, the CDR3 is TGTGCCAGCAGTTCTAGCGGGGGGCATCGCACAGATACGCAGTATTTT.

This clonotype was observed at least ten times. The chain links TRBV19 to TRBJ1-4, with a weak D call TRBD1 (6 bases). The V and J ends lost 5 bases and 8 bases respectively, with 24 bases between them. Germline CDR1 reads LNHDA; CDR2 reads SQIVND (reference sequence). The CDR3 is 17 amino acids. The CDR3 reads CASSSLPGEPGKEKLFF. In nucleotides, the CDR3 is TGTGCCAGTAGTTCCCTCCCAGGGGAGCCCGGCAAGGAAAAACTGTTTTTT.

This clonotype came up a few times. The V gene is TRBV27, the J gene TRBJ2-7; the D gene is possibly TRBD1 (6 bases). Per the germline V gene, CDR1 is MNHEY and CDR2 is SMNVEV (reference sequence). The CDR3 contains 14 residues. V lost 6 bases and J 3 bases, leaving 15 bases between the germline ends. In DNA, the CDR3 is TGTGCCAGCAGATCCCTGTGGGGGCGCTACGAGCAGTACTTC. Translation: CASRSLWGRYEQYF.

There are many counts of this clonotype. The chain combines TRBV7-8 with TRBJ2-5; 16 nucleotides match TRBD2. This CDR3 has 17 residues. Germline loops: CDR1 SGHVS, CDR2 FQNEAQ. Losses at the gene ends were 5 bases for V and 4 bases for J; bases not matched to a gene: 7. CDR3 DNA sequence: TGTGCCAGCAGCCCGGGACTAGCGGGGGGGCCTGTAGAGACCCAGTACTTC. Translation: CASSPGLAGGPVETQYF.